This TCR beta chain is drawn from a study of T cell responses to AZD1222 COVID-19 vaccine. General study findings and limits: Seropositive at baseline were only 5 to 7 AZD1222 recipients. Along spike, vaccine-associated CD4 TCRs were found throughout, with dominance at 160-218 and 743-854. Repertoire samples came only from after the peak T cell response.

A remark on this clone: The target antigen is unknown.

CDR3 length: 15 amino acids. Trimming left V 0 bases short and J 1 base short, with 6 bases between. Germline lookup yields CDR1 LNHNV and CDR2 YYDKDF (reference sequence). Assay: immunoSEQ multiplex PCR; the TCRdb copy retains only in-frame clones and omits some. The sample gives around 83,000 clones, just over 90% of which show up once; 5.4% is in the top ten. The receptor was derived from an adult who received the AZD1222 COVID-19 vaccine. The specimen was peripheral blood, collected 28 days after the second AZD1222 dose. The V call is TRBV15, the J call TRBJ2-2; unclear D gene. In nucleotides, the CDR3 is TGTGCCACCAGCAGAGACCACAAGAACACCGGGGAGCTGTTTTTT. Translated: CATSRDHKNTGELFF.